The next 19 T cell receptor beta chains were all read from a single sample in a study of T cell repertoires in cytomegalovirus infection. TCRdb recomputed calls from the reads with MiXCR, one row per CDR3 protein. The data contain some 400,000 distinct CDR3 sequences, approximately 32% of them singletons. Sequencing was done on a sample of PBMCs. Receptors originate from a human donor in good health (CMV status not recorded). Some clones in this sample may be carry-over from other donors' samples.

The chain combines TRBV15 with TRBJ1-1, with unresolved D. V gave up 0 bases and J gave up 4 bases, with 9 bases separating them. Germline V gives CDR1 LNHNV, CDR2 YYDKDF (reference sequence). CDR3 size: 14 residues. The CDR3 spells CATSRDLRFTEAFF. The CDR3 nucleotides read TGTGCCACCAGCAGAGATCTAAGATTCACTGAAGCTTTCTTT.

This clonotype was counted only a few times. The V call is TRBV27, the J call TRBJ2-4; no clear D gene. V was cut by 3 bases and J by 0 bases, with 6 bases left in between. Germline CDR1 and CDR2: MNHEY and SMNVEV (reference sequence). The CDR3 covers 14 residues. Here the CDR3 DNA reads TGTGCCAGCAGTTTTAACGTAGCCAAAAACATTCAGTACTTC. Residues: CASSFNVAKNIQYF.

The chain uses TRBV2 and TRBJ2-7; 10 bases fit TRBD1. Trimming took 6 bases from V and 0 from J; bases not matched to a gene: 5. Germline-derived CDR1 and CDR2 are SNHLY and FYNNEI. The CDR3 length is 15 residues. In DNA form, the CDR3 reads TGTGCCAGCAGGATCCGGGACAGGGGCTCCTACGAGCAGTACTTC. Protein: CASRIRDRGSYEQYF.

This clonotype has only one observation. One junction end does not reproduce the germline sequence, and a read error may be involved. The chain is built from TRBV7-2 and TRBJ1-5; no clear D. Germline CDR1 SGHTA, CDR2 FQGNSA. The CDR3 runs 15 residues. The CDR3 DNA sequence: TGTTCCAGCAGCTTAGAACAAGGGTTCAATCAGCCCCAGCATTTT. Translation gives CSSSLEQGFNQPQHF. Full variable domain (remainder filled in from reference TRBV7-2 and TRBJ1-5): GAGVSQSPSNKVTEKGKDVELRCDPISGHTALYWYRQSLGQGLEFLIYFQGNSAPDKSGLPSDRFSAERTGGSVSTLTIQRTQQEDSAVYLCSSSLEQGFNQPQHFGDGTRLSIL.

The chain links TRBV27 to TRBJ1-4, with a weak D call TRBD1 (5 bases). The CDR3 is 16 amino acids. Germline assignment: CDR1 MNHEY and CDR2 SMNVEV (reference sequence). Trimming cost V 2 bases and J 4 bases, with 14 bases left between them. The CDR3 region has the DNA TGTGCCAGCAGTTTAGCCGGGACCCACGATAATGAAAAACTGTTTTTT. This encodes CASSLAGTHDNEKLFF.

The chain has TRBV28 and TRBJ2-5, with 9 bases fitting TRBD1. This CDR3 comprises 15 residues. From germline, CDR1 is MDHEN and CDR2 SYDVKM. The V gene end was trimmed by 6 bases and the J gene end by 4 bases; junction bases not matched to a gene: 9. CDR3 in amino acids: CASSKQGARVETQYF. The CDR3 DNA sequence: TGTGCCAGCAGCAAACAGGGGGCAAGGGTAGAGACCCAGTACTTC.

This CDR3 is CASRTGGRYTGELFF. CDR3 coding DNA: TGTGCCAGCAGAACTGGAGGGCGGTACACCGGGGAGCTGTTTTTT. The chain joins TRBV12-3 or TRBV12-4 to TRBJ2-2, with a tentative D call TRBD2 (6 bases). Trimming cost V 6 bases and J 3 bases, with 14 bases left between them. This CDR3 contains 15 residues.

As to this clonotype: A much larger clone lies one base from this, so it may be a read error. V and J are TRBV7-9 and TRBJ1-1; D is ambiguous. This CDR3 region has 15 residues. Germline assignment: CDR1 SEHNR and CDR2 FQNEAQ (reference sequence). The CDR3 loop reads CPSSLDWGVSTEAFF. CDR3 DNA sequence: TGTCCCAGCAGCTTAGATTGGGGAGTTAGCACTGAAGCTTTCTTT.

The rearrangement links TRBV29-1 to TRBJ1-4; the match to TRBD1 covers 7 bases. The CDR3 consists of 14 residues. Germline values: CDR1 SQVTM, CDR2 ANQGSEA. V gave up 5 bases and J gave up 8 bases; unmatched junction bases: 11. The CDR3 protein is CSVLTGSLGEKLFF. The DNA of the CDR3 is TGCAGCGTTTTGACAGGGTCTTTGGGGGAAAAACTGTTTTTT.

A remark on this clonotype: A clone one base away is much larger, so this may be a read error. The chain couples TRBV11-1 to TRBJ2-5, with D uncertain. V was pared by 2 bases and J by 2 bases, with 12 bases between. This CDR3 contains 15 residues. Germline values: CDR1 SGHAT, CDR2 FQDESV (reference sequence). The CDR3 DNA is TGTGCCAGCAGCTTAAGGAAGACATGGCAAGAGACCCAGTACTTC. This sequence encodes CASSLRKTWQETQYF.

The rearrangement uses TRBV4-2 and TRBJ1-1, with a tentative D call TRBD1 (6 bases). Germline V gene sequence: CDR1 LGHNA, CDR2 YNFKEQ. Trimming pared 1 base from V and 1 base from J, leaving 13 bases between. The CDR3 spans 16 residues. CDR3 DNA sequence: TGTGCCAGCAGCCAAGCTCTAATGACAGGGAACACTGAAGCTTTCTTT. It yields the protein CASSQALMTGNTEAFF.

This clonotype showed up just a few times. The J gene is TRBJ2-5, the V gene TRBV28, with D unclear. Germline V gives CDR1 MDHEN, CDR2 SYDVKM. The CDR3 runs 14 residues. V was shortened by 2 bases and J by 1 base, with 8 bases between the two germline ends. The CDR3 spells CASSLLQRQETQYF. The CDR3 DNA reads TGTGCCAGCAGTTTACTCCAGCGCCAAGAGACCCAGTACTTC.

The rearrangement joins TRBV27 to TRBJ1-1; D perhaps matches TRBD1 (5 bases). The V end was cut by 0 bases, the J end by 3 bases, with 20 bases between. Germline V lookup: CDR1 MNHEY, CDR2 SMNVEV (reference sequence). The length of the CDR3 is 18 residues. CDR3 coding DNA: TGTGCCAGCAGTTTATCGGCGGTGGGGGGACTATGGGACACTGAAGCTTTCTTT. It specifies CASSLSAVGGLWDTEAFF.

The chain's CDR3 is CASSEAPGQWNNEQFF. CDR3 nucleotides: TGTGCCAGCAGTGAAGCACCGGGACAGTGGAACAATGAGCAGTTCTTC. The chain couples TRBV6-1 to TRBJ2-1; the match to TRBD1 covers 7 bases. V lost 0 bases to trimming and J lost 5 bases; unmatched junction nucleotides: 7. The germline gives CDR1 MNHNS, CDR2 SASEGT. The CDR3 loop spans 16 amino acids.

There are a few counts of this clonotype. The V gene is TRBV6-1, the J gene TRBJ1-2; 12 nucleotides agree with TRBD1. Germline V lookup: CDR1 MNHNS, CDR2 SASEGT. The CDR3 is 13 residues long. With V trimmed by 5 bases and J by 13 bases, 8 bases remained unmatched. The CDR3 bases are TGTGCCAGCAGTAAGGCGGGACAGGGGGCCAGCACCTTC. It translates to CASSKAGQGASTF.

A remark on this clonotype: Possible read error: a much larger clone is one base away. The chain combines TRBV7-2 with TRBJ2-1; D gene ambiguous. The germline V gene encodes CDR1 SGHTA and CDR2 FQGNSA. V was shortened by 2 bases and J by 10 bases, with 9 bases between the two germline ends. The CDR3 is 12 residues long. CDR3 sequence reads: CASSLSDWEQFF. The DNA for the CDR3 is TGTGCCAGCAGCTTAAGCGACTGGGAGCAGTTCTTC.

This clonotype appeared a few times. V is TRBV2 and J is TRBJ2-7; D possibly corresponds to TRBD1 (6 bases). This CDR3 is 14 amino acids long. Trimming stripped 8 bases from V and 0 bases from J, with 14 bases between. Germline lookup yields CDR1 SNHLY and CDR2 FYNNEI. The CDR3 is CASLGRDNSYEQYF. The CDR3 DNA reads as TGTGCCAGCCTAGGCCGGGACAACTCCTACGAGCAGTACTTC.

The CDR3 DNA follows: TGTGCCAGCAGTACCGGACAGGGGTCGAACGAGCAGTACTTC. It yields the protein CASSTGQGSNEQYF. The rearrangement joins TRBV12-3 or TRBV12-4 to TRBJ2-7; 9 nucleotides line up with TRBD1. J gave up 5 bases and V 5 bases, and 7 bases lay outside the gene matches. The CDR3 extends over 14 amino acids.

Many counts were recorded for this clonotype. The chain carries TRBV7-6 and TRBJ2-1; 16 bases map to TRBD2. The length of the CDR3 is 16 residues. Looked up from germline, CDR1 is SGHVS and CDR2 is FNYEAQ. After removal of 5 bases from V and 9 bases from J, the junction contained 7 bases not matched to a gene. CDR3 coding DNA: TGTGCCAGCAGCCTCGGGACTAGCGGGGGGGCGGGTGAGCAGTTCTTC. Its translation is CASSLGTSGGAGEQFF.